The clone carrying this T cell receptor (beta chain) appeared a few times. Its antigen remains unidentified. This sample is part of a study of human T cells and chemical hapten exposure. Study-level findings and limits: No alteration of TCRs above 1 in 1000 frequency was seen with DPC sensitization.

Documented time point: patch test 3, about 24 weeks after DPC sensitization. Indicated treatment: therapeutic diphenylcyclopropenone sensitization with weekly scalp DPC. Sample donors consisted of patients with alopecia, aged 18 to 70 years, who were suitable for DPC. TCRdb reanalysed the RACE reads using MiXCR and keeps one entry per CDR3 protein. This sample has about 82,000 distinct CDR3 sequences; 10% to 15% occur once, and the top ten carry under 6%. Germline V gene lookup returns CDR1 SQVTM and CDR2 ANQGSEA. Trimming shortened V by 5 bases and J by 0 bases, and 13 bases separated the two germline ends. The CDR3 is made up of 14 amino acids.

This receptor was obtained from a woman aged 50 to 60 with alopecia areata. Some clones in this sample may be carry-over from other donors' samples. The specimen comprised whole blood, sampled in connection with sensitization to the hapten diphenylcyclopropenone (DPC). This rearrangement joins TRBV29-1 to TRBJ2-5; maybe TRBD2 (6 bases). As DNA, the CDR3 is TGCAGCGTTACTAGCCAGGGTTACCAAGAGACCCAGTACTTC. Its protein is CSVTSQGYQETQYF.